The TCR beta chain under discussion was sequenced for a study of T cell responses to AZD1222 COVID-19 vaccine. The wider study: Second doses at about 4 or about 12 weeks were pooled. Study-wide points: It should be noted that donors were predominantly white British and more often female, and clonal diversity was possibly underestimated. Targeting of unmutated variant regions was reportedly seen in nearly half of spike-specific TCRs.

The germline V gene has CDR1 SGHRS and CDR2 YFSETQ. The CDR3 totals 14 residues. V was clipped by 0 bases and J by 1 base, with 7 bases between them. Only in-frame clones appear in the TCRdb table, and some are missing; sequencing was by immunoSEQ multiplex PCR. The sample consists of about 130,000 clones, around nine tenths of them appearing once. A word on this clone: Its antigen is not identified.

The starting material was peripheral blood, obtained on day 0 of AZD1222 vaccination. The chain couples TRBV5-1 to TRBJ1-1, with no clear D. This sequence was found in an adult in good health. CDR3 amino acids: CASSLARPNTEAFF. CDR3 sequence (DNA): TGCGCCAGCAGCTTGGCCAGACCGAACACTGAAGCTTTCTTT. The entire variable domain, with the rest obtained from reference TRBV5-1 and TRBJ1-1, is as follows: KAGVTQTPRYLIKTRGQQVTLSCSPISGHRSVSWYQQTPGQGLQFLFEYFSETQRNKGNFPGRFSGRQFSNSRSEMNVSTLELGDSALYLCASSLARPNTEAFFGQGTRLTVV.